The present TCR beta chain was sequenced within a study of blood T cell repertoires in COVID-19. Germline CDR1 LGHNA, CDR2 YSLEER. The CDR3 sequence is 15 residues long. The V end was cut by 0 bases, the J end by 1 base, with 6 bases between. Each recovered donor of Cohort 3 presented with two negative PCRs, clearance, or symptom resolution. Data came from immunoSEQ multiplex PCR; TCRdb stores just in-frame clones and leaves some out. The profile shows more than 100,000 clones, around 84% of them singletons. Material for sequencing was PBMCs or T cells enriched from blood (not recorded which). The TCR sequence derives from a woman under 40 who had recovered from COVID-19. The chain links TRBV4-3 to TRBJ2-2; TRBD1 might be the D (6 bases). The CDR3 loop reads CASSQDRGNTGELFF. The CDR3, as DNA: TGCGCCAGCAGCCAAGACAGGGGGAACACCGGGGAGCTGTTTTTT.